A single sample is the source of the 7 T cell receptor beta chains below, sequenced in a study of blood T cells in healthy people across ages. Through a sample-barcoded 5' primer and a J-beta primer mix, a second PCR was run for 7 to 11 cycles. Via MiXCR, TCRdb re-called the 5' RACE reads, giving one row per CDR3 protein. The sample has around 650,000 distinct CDR3 sequences, 40% to 45% seen once. The source material was blood. These receptors were taken from an elderly man in good health.

The CDR3 region has the DNA TGCGCCAGCAGCTTGGGTAGCGGGGGGCCCAACACCGGGGAGCTGTTTTTT. Encoded protein: CASSLGSGGPNTGELFF. The V gene is TRBV5-1, the J gene TRBJ2-2, with 10 bases lining up with TRBD2. This CDR3 contains 17 residues. V lost 0 bases and J lost 2; bases outside the gene matches: 4. CDR1 and CDR2 (germline): SGHRS, YFSETQ.

This clonotype occurred a few times. J is TRBJ1-2 and V is TRBV20-1, with D possibly matching TRBD1 (6 bases). Germline assignment: CDR1 DFQATT and CDR2 SNEGSKA (reference sequence). V gave up 5 bases and J gave up 3 bases, with 16 bases separating them. CDR3 length: 14 amino acids. In nucleotides, the CDR3 is TGCAGTGCTGGCCCCGTGGGGGGCGACTATGGCTACACCTTC. Its translation is CSAGPVGGDYGYTF.

As to this clonotype: This clone may be a read error of a much larger clone one base away. V usage is TRBV9 and J usage is TRBJ2-5, with 9 bases matching TRBD2. The CDR3 is 15 residues long. Germline CDR1 and CDR2: SGDLS and YYNGEE. V lost 0 bases and J lost 11; bases outside the gene matches: 11. CDR3: CASSVVSGGIYEQYF. CDR3 DNA sequence: TGTGCCAGCAGCGTAGTTAGCGGGGGCATCTATGAGCAGTACTTC.

The V gene is TRBV29-1, the J gene TRBJ2-7, with D possibly being TRBD1 (5 bases). The CDR3 extends over 14 amino acids. V lost 6 bases, J lost 0 bases, and 15 bases lay in between. The germline gives CDR1 SQVTM, CDR2 ANQGSEA. CDR3 protein: CSVGVQYSSYEQYF. The CDR3 nucleotides are TGCAGCGTAGGGGTACAGTACTCCTCCTACGAGCAGTACTTC.

The rearrangement links TRBV9 to TRBJ2-7; tentatively, D is TRBD1 (5 bases). The CDR3 sequence is 15 residues long. V was shortened by 0 bases and J by 4 bases, with 14 bases between the two germline ends. Germline CDR1 SGDLS, CDR2 YYNGEE. The CDR3 loop is CASSVEDDRRYEQYF. CDR3 coding DNA: TGTGCCAGCAGCGTAGAGGATGACAGAAGGTACGAGCAGTACTTC.

This clonotype was counted a few times. The J gene is TRBJ1-6, the V gene TRBV7-2; TRBD1 matches 7 bases. The CDR3 loop spans 19 amino acids. Germline loops: CDR1 SGHTA, CDR2 FQGNSA. V was clipped by 5 bases and J by 4 bases; unmatched bases: 17. The CDR3 coding sequence is TGTGCCAGCAGCGATAAAGTGGCTGGATGGGACAGATATAATTCACCCCTCCACTTT. It is translated as CASSDKVAGWDRYNSPLHF.

This clonotype was picked up a small number of times. The V gene is TRBV24-1, the J gene TRBJ2-3, with TRBD2 as a possible D gene (6 bases). Trimming stripped 5 bases from V and 0 bases from J, with 17 bases between. Germline CDR1 KGHDR, CDR2 SFDVKD. This CDR3 is built from 17 residues. Here the CDR3 reads CATSVGSGGHSTDTQYF. CDR3 in DNA: TGTGCCACCAGTGTGGGTAGCGGAGGCCACAGCACAGATACGCAGTATTTT.